The 7 T cell receptor beta chains below were found in one sample sequenced in a study of blood T cell repertoires in COVID-19. Libraries were prepared by immunoSEQ multiplex PCR; TCRdb keeps only in-frame clonotypes and omits some of them. The profile shows some 83,000 clones, over 85% of them singletons. What was sequenced was peripheral blood. All receptors come from a man aged 45-65 years with acute or convalescent COVID-19.

The J gene is TRBJ2-4, the V gene TRBV2; D is perhaps TRBD1 (6 bases). The CDR3 runs to 16 residues. Per germline, CDR1 SNHLY and CDR2 FYNNEI. With 6 bases removed from V and 0 bases from J, the gap between germline ends came to 15 bases. The CDR3 spells CASSSGTTLAKNIQYF. CDR3 DNA sequence: TGTGCCAGCAGCTCCGGGACAACACTAGCCAAAAACATTCAGTACTTC.

The chain is built from TRBV24-1 and TRBJ2-3; TRBD1 is a possible D gene (6 bases). The germline gives CDR1 KGHDR, CDR2 SFDVKD. The CDR3 is 16 amino acids. Trimming left V 5 bases short and J 2 bases short, with 16 bases between. The CDR3 spells CATSGQTGWATDTQYF. The CDR3 DNA is TGTGCCACCAGTGGTCAAACAGGGTGGGCCACAGATACGCAGTATTTT.

The chain has TRBV5-1 and TRBJ2-5, with 8 bases identical to TRBD2. The V segment lost 2 bases and the J segment 0 bases; nucleotides outside the gene matches: 9. This CDR3 contains 17 residues. CDR1 and CDR2 from the germline V gene are SGHRS and YFSETQ. The CDR3 spells CASSLKGAGDDQETQYF. CDR3 nucleotides: TGCGCCAGCAGCTTAAAGGGAGCGGGAGATGACCAAGAGACCCAGTACTTC.

V is TRBV2 and J is TRBJ1-6; 8 bases are shared with TRBD1. Unmatched junction bases numbered 16, after V lost 8 bases and J lost 10 bases. The CDR3 is 16 residues long. Looked up from germline, CDR1 is SNHLY and CDR2 is FYNNEI. CDR3 nucleotide sequence: TGTGCCAGCGCCTTCGGCAAAGTCAGGGGGCAGTCACCCCTCCACTTT. Translating gives CASAFGKVRGQSPLHF.

The table lists this clone with a count of one. This chain uses TRBV7-9 with TRBJ1-1; D gene uncertain. Per the germline V gene, CDR1 is SEHNR and CDR2 is FQNEAQ (reference sequence). V was shortened by 5 bases and J by 1 base, with 17 bases between the two germline ends. CDR3 size: 16 residues. The CDR3 DNA sequence: TGTGCCAGCAGCCCCTCCCGGAGGGAGGGGAACACTGAAGCTTTCTTT. It codes for CASSPSRREGNTEAFF.

V gene TRBV27 combines with J gene TRBJ2-7; 11 bases align to TRBD2. CDR1 is MNHEY and CDR2 is SMNVEV in the germline V gene (reference sequence). The V and J ends lost 5 bases and 2 bases, in that order; junction bases with no gene match: 5. There are 15 residues in the CDR3. CDR3: CASSLTSGATYEQYF. The CDR3 DNA sequence: TGTGCCAGCAGTCTGACTAGCGGGGCTACCTACGAGCAGTACTTC.

This chain uses TRBV5-1 with TRBJ1-1; 8 bases map to TRBD1. V shed 2 bases, J shed 5 bases, and the junction held 5 bases outside the gene matches. Germline V lookup: CDR1 SGHRS, CDR2 YFSETQ. This CDR3 spans 14 amino acids. The CDR3: CASSFGTGGTEAFF. The CDR3 bases are TGCGCCAGCAGCTTCGGGACAGGAGGTACTGAAGCTTTCTTT.